The entry below gives a single T cell receptor (beta chain) sequence along with its context. Generated by immunoSEQ multiplex PCR, the TCRdb table keeps only in-frame clones and is missing some. The data contain roughly 39,000 clones, just over 90% of them singletons. The record originates from a study of T cell changes during pregnancy in multiple sclerosis. Sequencing was performed on PBMCs (not recorded whether the cells were cultured). The receptor was isolated from a female donor with multiple sclerosis, enrolled in a pregnancy study.

CDR3 bases: TGCGCCAGCAGCGGCCTGGTGGGGCAGGGTAAGACCCAGTACTTC. Translation: CASSGLVGQGKTQYF. V is TRBV5-1 and J is TRBJ2-5, with D possibly matching TRBD1 (5 bases). The ends were cut back, 4 bases at V and 6 bases at J, with 19 bases in the middle. CDR3 length: 15 amino acids. Germline values: CDR1 SGHRS, CDR2 YFSETQ.